This T cell receptor beta chain is drawn from a study of shared clonotypes between healthy human individuals. Looking at the study overall: The cohort comprised two women and a few men. Their ages spanned 18 to 49 years.

Under the authors' procedure: Filtering was not the same, since immunoSEQ gave junction-only sequences without quality scores. Sequencing used immunoSEQ multiplex PCR; TCRdb keeps in-frame clones, though not all of them. D and trimming come from the DNA, and the V and J calls and clone size come from that table. The sample lists about 1.1 million clones; approximately 77% were seen once. V gave up 6 bases and J gave up 6 bases, with 20 bases separating them. Germline V gene lookup returns CDR1 MDHEN and CDR2 SYDVKM. The CDR3 extends over 15 amino acids. The TCR originated in a man between 18 and 29 years old in good health. Some clones in this sample may be carry-over from other donors' samples. Input material: memory CD4+ T cells from PBMCs. Regarding subset: CD45RA-negative fraction. The chain recombines TRBV28 with TRBJ1-1; D is possibly TRBD1 (5 bases). CDR3 sequence: CASSIIWQGDAEAFF. The CDR3 DNA reads TGTGCCAGCAGCATTATATGGCAGGGAGATGCTGAAGCTTTCTTT.